This T cell receptor beta chain was documented in a study of T cell repertoires in cytomegalovirus infection. TCRdb reprocessed the reads with MiXCR, giving one entry per CDR3 protein. This sample yields 900,000 to 950,000 distinct CDR3 sequences, of which approximately 31% are seen a single time; about an eighth belongs to the top ten. This clonotype showed up many times. Its antigen is currently unknown. Germline V gene data show CDR1 as MNHEY and CDR2 as SVGEGT. The CDR3 spans 15 residues. The germline V and J ends were trimmed by 5 bases and 2 bases, with 15 bases remaining between them. J is TRBJ1-1 and V is TRBV6-2 or TRBV6-3; maybe TRBD1 (6 bases). This TCR was recovered from a human donor in good health (CMV status not recorded). Some clones in this sample may be carry-over from other donors' samples. The sample consisted of cultured CD8+ T cells from PBMCs, taken from culture after CMV antigen stimulation. In DNA form, the CDR3 reads TGTGCCAGCAGTCTACCGCAGGGGCTTAACACTGAAGCTTTCTTT. It specifies CASSLPQGLNTEAFF.